A single sample gave rise to the 29 T cell receptor beta chains below, sequenced in a study of shared clonotypes between healthy human individuals. Sequencing was performed with immunoSEQ multiplex PCR; in TCRdb, only in-frame clones are kept and a portion is missing. The table lists under 650,000 clones, 96% of them singletons. Sequencing was performed on naive CD4+ T cells sorted from blood. The subset here: CD45RA+ positively selected. These receptors were collected from a woman aged 30 to 39 in good health.

The chain has TRBV4-2 and TRBJ2-4; TRBD2 matches 8 bases. Germline values: CDR1 LGHNA, CDR2 YNFKEQ. CDR3 size: 18 residues. J was trimmed by 4 bases and V by 2 bases; bases with no gene match: 13. The CDR3: CASSQSKRAGERKNIQYF. The CDR3 region has the DNA TGTGCCAGCAGCCAATCGAAGAGAGCGGGAGAACGGAAAAACATTCAGTACTTC.

This clone was observed a single time. This chain uses TRBV18 with TRBJ2-7; the D is unclear. In germline, CDR1 is KGHSH, CDR2 LQKENI. There are 14 residues in the CDR3. V lost 3 bases, J lost 1 base, and 10 bases lay in between. CDR3: CASSPRLESYEQYF. In DNA form, the CDR3 reads TGTGCCAGCTCACCCCGGCTGGAATCCTACGAGCAGTACTTC.

The rearrangement links TRBV5-1 to TRBJ1-2; 12 bases match TRBD1. CDR3 size: 15 residues. Trimming removed 2 bases from V and 6 bases from J; junction bases left unmatched: 5. Germline V CDR1 and CDR2: SGHRS, YFSETQ. In DNA form, the CDR3 reads TGCGCCAGCAGCTTCGGGACAGGGGGCGCGGATGGCTACACCTTC. It is translated as CASSFGTGGADGYTF.

This chain links TRBV7-8 with TRBJ2-7; D is uncertain. The length of the CDR3 is 14 residues. Germline V CDR1 and CDR2: SGHVS, FQNEAQ. Trimming removed 1 base at V and 2 bases at J, with 9 bases between. Here the CDR3 DNA reads TGTGCCAGCAGCTTAGGGGTTCCGACCTACGAGCAGTACTTC. It codes for CASSLGVPTYEQYF. Full variable domain (rest looked up from reference TRBV7-8 and TRBJ2-7): GAGVSQSPRYKVAKRGQDVALRCDPISGHVSLFWYQQALGQGPEFLTYFQNEAQLDKSGLPSDRFFAERPEGSVSTLKIQRTQQEDSAVYLCASSLGVPTYEQYFGPGTRLTVT.

The CDR3 is CASSLVGYPGRGQTQYF. The CDR3 coding sequence is TGTGCCAGCAGCTTAGTGGGGTATCCCGGGAGAGGACAGACGCAGTATTTT. The gene calls are TRBV7-2 and TRBJ2-3; possibly TRBD1 or TRBD2 for D (6 bases each). The V gene's germline CDR1 is SGHTA and CDR2 FQGNSA. Between the trimmed V and J ends, which lost 1 base and 9 bases, there was a span of 23 bases. The CDR3 runs to 17 residues.

DNA of the CDR3: TGTGCCAGCAGTCCGCCCGGGCTAGCGGGAGGGCCGGAGTTCTTC. Translating gives CASSPPGLAGGPEFF. The chain employs TRBV6-1 and TRBJ2-1; 12 bases map to TRBD2. The CDR3 consists of 15 residues. CDR1 is MNHNS and CDR2 is SASEGT in the germline V gene. The V and J ends lost 5 bases and 14 bases, in that order; junction bases with no gene match: 13.

The chain combines TRBV30 with TRBJ1-5, with D perhaps matching TRBD1 (6 bases). The germline V gene encodes CDR1 GTSNPN and CDR2 SVGIG (reference sequence). The CDR3 has 12 residues. V lost 5 bases and J lost 7, with 12 bases in between. For the CDR3, the DNA is TGTGCCTGGGGGCAAGGGGGGCAGCCCCAGCATTTT. Protein sequence: CAWGQGGQPQHF.

The V gene is TRBV7-2, the J gene TRBJ2-7; 7 bases match TRBD2. The junction had 9 bases not matched to a gene; V was cut back by 5 bases and J by 2 bases. The CDR3 sequence is 15 residues long. The germline CDR1 and CDR2 sequences are SGHTA and FQGNSA. CDR3 residues: CASSDPGGVTYEQYF. The DNA of the CDR3 is TGTGCCAGCAGCGACCCGGGGGGAGTCACCTACGAGCAGTACTTC.

This clone appeared a single time. The rearrangement uses TRBV19 and TRBJ2-3; TRBD2 aligns across 9 bases. J was trimmed by 0 bases and V by 5 bases; bases with no gene match: 3. The CDR3 loop spans 15 amino acids. Germline V gene data show CDR1 as LNHDA and CDR2 as SQIVND (reference sequence). The CDR3 spells CASSASGISTDTQYF. CDR3 sequence (DNA): TGTGCCAGTAGTGCTAGCGGGATTAGCACAGATACGCAGTATTTT.

This clone has a single count. The chain has TRBV6-5 and TRBJ2-7; TRBD2 is a possible D gene (5 bases). The germline gives CDR1 MNHEY, CDR2 SVGAGI. The CDR3 extends over 15 amino acids. V dropped 0 bases and J dropped 7 bases, with 16 bases sitting between them. The CDR3 loop is CASSYSRTQTGEQYF. The CDR3 nucleotides are TGTGCCAGCAGTTACTCCCGGACTCAAACGGGGGAGCAGTACTTC.

This clone was counted once. The chain is built from TRBV2 and TRBJ1-5, with no clear D. The germline V gene encodes CDR1 SNHLY and CDR2 FYNNEI. The CDR3 spans 14 residues. Trimming removed 5 bases from V and 4 bases from J, with 12 bases in between. In DNA form, the CDR3 reads TGTGCCAGCAGTATTCTCTCGGGGAATCAGCCCCAGCATTTT. Translation gives CASSILSGNQPQHF.

This clone occurred once. This chain connects TRBV11-3 to TRBJ2-2; D is undetermined. The CDR3 is made up of 13 amino acids. Germline V gene lookup returns CDR1 SGHNT and CDR2 YENEEA. Deletions cut 2 bases from V and 1 base from J, with 2 bases between. This CDR3 reads CASSLLNTGELFF. The CDR3 coding sequence is TGTGCCAGCAGCTTACTGAACACCGGGGAGCTGTTTTTT.

This sequence joins TRBV7-5 and TRBJ2-5; TRBD2, the table's D call, was not compared with the DNA. Matching the DNA end better, TRBJ2-7 makes the J call doubtful. TRBV7-5 is tagged as a pseudogene. The CDR3 is 15 residues long. As DNA, the CDR3 is TGTGTCAGAAACGACGGACTAGCGGCATCCTACGAGCAGTACTTC. Protein sequence: CVRNDGLAASYEQYF.

As DNA, the CDR3 is TGTGCCAGCAGCCGGGGGGCTAGCGGAGACACCGGGGAGCTGTTTTTT. The encoded protein is CASSRGASGDTGELFF. The gene calls are TRBV7-9 and TRBJ2-2; a possible D gene is TRBD2 (7 bases). In germline, CDR1 is SEHNR, CDR2 FQNEAQ (reference sequence). The CDR3 is 16 amino acids. V lost 5 bases and J lost 3, with 16 bases in between. Based on the CDR3 plus reference TRBV7-9 and TRBJ2-2, the full variable domain is DTGVSQNPRHKITKRGQNVTFRCDPISEHNRLYWYRQTLGQGPEFLTYFQNEAQLEKSRLLSDRFSAERPKGSFSTLEIQRTEQGDSAMYLCASSRGASGDTGELFFGEGSRLTVL.

This chain uses TRBV7-2 with TRBJ1-5, with D possibly TRBD1 on 6 matching bases. The CDR3 spans 16 residues. Germline lookup yields CDR1 SGHTA and CDR2 FQGNSA. Trimming pared 4 bases from V and 0 bases from J, leaving 13 bases between. CDR3 sequence: CASSSPGQLSNQPQHF. CDR3 coding DNA: TGTGCCAGCAGCTCCCCTGGACAGCTTAGCAATCAGCCCCAGCATTTT.

V and J are TRBV27 and TRBJ2-7, with no clear D. CDR3 length: 14 amino acids. Germline V lookup: CDR1 MNHEY, CDR2 SMNVEV (reference sequence). Trimming took 5 bases from V and 0 from J, leaving 11 bases between them. CDR3 loop: CASSPRSDSYEQYF. In DNA form, the CDR3 reads TGTGCCAGCAGTCCCAGGAGTGACTCCTACGAGCAGTACTTC.

The genes are TRBV29-1 and TRBJ1-1; D is possibly TRBD1 (6 bases). The CDR3 totals 14 residues. Germline CDR1 is SQVTM and CDR2 is ANQGSEA. Trimming pared 7 bases from V and 1 base from J, leaving 16 bases between. The CDR3 is CSANVGTQNTEAFF. The CDR3 DNA reads as TGCAGCGCTAATGTCGGGACACAGAACACTGAAGCTTTCTTT.

CDR3 coding DNA: TGTGCCAGCAGCCGTGACTCCTACGAGCAGTACTTC. This gives the protein CASSRDSYEQYF. This sequence joins TRBV11-2 and TRBJ2-5; D ambiguous. TRBJ2-7 matches the DNA end more closely, so the J call is doubtful. Germline V gives CDR1 SGHAT, CDR2 FQNNGV. The CDR3 is 12 amino acids.

J is TRBJ1-1 and V is TRBV6-5, with D hard to call. Germline values: CDR1 MNHEY, CDR2 SVGAGI. The CDR3 sequence is 12 residues long. Between the trimmed V and J ends, which lost 0 bases and 9 bases, there was a span of 8 bases. The CDR3 loop reads CASSYSSGKAFF. The CDR3 DNA follows: TGTGCCAGCAGTTACTCGTCGGGAAAAGCTTTCTTT.

The V and J genes are TRBV27 and TRBJ2-7; D tentatively fits TRBD1 or TRBD2 (5 bases each). Germline CDR1 MNHEY, CDR2 SMNVEV (reference sequence). This CDR3 is 18 amino acids long. V lost 3 bases and J lost 2, with 23 bases in between. This chain's CDR3 is CASSFSAPGAGKTYEQYF. The CDR3 DNA follows: TGTGCCAGCAGTTTTTCCGCCCCCGGGGCAGGGAAAACCTACGAGCAGTACTTC.

CDR3: CASSMESGDRLSYEQYF. The DNA of the CDR3 is TGTGCCAGTAGTATGGAGTCGGGGGACAGGCTCTCCTACGAGCAGTACTTC. The chain links TRBV19 to TRBJ2-7; 8 bases are a match to TRBD1. Germline CDR1 is LNHDA and CDR2 is SQIVND (reference sequence). The CDR3 consists of 17 residues. J lost 0 bases, V lost 3 bases, and 10 bases had no gene match. The full variable domain, with the rest looked up from reference TRBV19 and TRBJ2-7, is DGGITQSPKYLFRKEGQNVTLSCEQNLNHDAMYWYRQDPGQGLRLIYYSQIVNDFQKGDIAEGYSVSREKKESFPLTVTSAQKNPTAFYLCASSMESGDRLSYEQYFGPGTRLTVT.

The rearrangement uses TRBV18 and TRBJ2-7, with D unclear. The CDR3 contains 16 residues. Looked up from germline, CDR1 is KGHSH and CDR2 is LQKENI. Trimming cost V 2 bases and J 0 bases, with 14 bases left between them. CDR3 protein: CASSPSSADPSYEQYF. The CDR3, as DNA: TGTGCCAGCTCACCATCGTCTGCGGACCCCTCCTACGAGCAGTACTTC.

This chain joins TRBV2 and TRBJ1-1; TRBD1 aligns across 7 bases. Trimming took 6 bases from V and 2 from J; bases not matched to a gene: 9. The germline V gene encodes CDR1 SNHLY and CDR2 FYNNEI. The CDR3 extends over 15 amino acids. DNA for the CDR3: TGTGCCAGCAGCTGGGACAGCCAATTAAACACTGAAGCTTTCTTT. This sequence encodes CASSWDSQLNTEAFF.

V usage is TRBV30 and J usage is TRBJ1-1; no reliable D call. CDR3 length: 15 amino acids. Trimming took 0 bases from V and 7 from J, leaving 18 bases between them. Germline assignment: CDR1 GTSNPN and CDR2 SVGIG (reference sequence). The CDR3: CAWSVGWSEKLEAFF. CDR3 in DNA: TGTGCCTGGAGTGTAGGGTGGTCAGAGAAACTTGAAGCTTTCTTT.

The rearrangement joins TRBV27 to TRBJ2-4; weak D call: TRBD2 (6 bases). Trimming stripped 6 bases from V and 6 bases from J, with 15 bases between. The CDR3 spans 14 residues. Germline CDR1 is MNHEY and CDR2 is SMNVEV (reference sequence). In nucleotides, the CDR3 is TGTGCCAGCAGGGGGGACTCGGCGGGAAACATTCAGTACTTC. This encodes CASRGDSAGNIQYF.

The chain joins TRBV7-9 to TRBJ1-2; TRBD1 matches 7 bases. This CDR3 spans 14 amino acids. After removal of 3 bases from V and 4 bases from J, the junction contained 5 bases not matched to a gene. The V gene's germline CDR1 is SEHNR and CDR2 FQNEAQ (reference sequence). The CDR3 DNA reads TGTGCCAGCAGCTTGAGGCAGGGGGGCTATGGCTACACCTTC. Residues: CASSLRQGGYGYTF.

V usage is TRBV19 and J usage is TRBJ2-7; D is unclear. The germline CDR1 and CDR2 sequences are LNHDA and SQIVND (reference sequence). There are 13 residues in the CDR3. Trimming shortened V by 3 bases and J by 1 base, and 7 bases separated the two germline ends. CDR3 DNA: TGTGCCAGTAGTATCGCAGAGTCCTACGAGCAGTACTTC. Protein: CASSIAESYEQYF.

The chain has TRBV5-4 and TRBJ1-2; D ambiguous. V was cut by 4 bases and J by 2 bases, with 9 bases left in between. The CDR3 has 13 amino acids. Germline assignment: CDR1 SGHNT and CDR2 YYREEE (reference sequence). This chain's CDR3 is CASSPDINYGYTF. CDR3 DNA sequence: TGTGCCAGCAGCCCAGACATAAACTATGGCTACACCTTC.

This clone was seen only a few times. V gene TRBV20-1 combines with J gene TRBJ1-2; D gene uncertain. In germline, CDR1 is DFQATT, CDR2 SNEGSKA (reference sequence). With 7 bases removed from V and 2 bases from J, the gap between germline ends came to 2 bases. The length of the CDR3 is 9 residues. CDR3 loop: CSVNYGYTF. The CDR3 DNA sequence: TGCAGTGTAAACTATGGCTACACCTTC.